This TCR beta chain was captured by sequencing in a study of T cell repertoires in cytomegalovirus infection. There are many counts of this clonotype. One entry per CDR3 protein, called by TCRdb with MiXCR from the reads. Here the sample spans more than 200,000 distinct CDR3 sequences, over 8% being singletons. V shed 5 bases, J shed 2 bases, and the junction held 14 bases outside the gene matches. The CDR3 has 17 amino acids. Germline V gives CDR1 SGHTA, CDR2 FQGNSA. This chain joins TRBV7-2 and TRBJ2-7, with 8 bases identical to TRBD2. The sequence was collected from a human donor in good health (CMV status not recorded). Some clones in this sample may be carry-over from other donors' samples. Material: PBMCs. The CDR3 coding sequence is TGTGCCAGCAGCGCCCCGTGGCCTAGCGGGCAGACCTACGAGCAGTACTTC. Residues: CASSAPWPSGQTYEQYF.